This passage covers 18 T cell receptor beta chains from one sample sequenced in a study of blood T cells in healthy people across ages. A second PCR of 7 to 11 cycles used a sample-barcoded 5' primer and a J-beta primer mix. A single record per CDR3 protein comes from TCRdb applying MiXCR to the 5' RACE reads. Of about 510,000 distinct CDR3 sequences listed, about 26% were seen once; the top ten hold approximately 3.6%. The sample was also reused in another study, on T cells of mothers and their children.

The specimen was blood. These receptors originate from a boy aged 2-9 years in good health.

This clonotype was detected only a few times. The chain recombines TRBV5-6 with TRBJ2-1; D is uncertain. The ends were cut back, 6 bases at V and 9 bases at J, with 19 bases in the middle. Germline CDR1 and CDR2: SGHDT and YYEEEE. The CDR3 consists of 14 residues. For the CDR3, the DNA is TGTGCCAGCACTCAACTCCCTAGGGATCTTGAGCAGTTCTTC. Its translation is CASTQLPRDLEQFF.

This clonotype has a handful of counts. The gene calls are TRBV7-2 and TRBJ1-5; D is possibly TRBD1 (5 bases). The DNA end favors TRBJ2-3, so the J call may be wrong. CDR3 size: 13 residues. Germline V lookup: CDR1 SGHTA, CDR2 FQGNSA. The CDR3 DNA follows: TGTGCCAGCAGCTTAAGGGGCAATCAGCCCCAGTATTTT. Translated: CASSLRGNQPQYF.

As regards this clonotype: The germline gene is not matched at one end of the junction; a read error may be the cause. This sequence joins TRBV2 and TRBJ2-4; maybe TRBD2 (6 bases). The V gene's germline CDR1 is SNHLY and CDR2 FYNNEI. The CDR3 is 14 residues long. The CDR3 DNA sequence: TGTGCCAGCAGTGAGACTAGACACGCCCATCCCTTAAACTTC. This translates into CASSETRHAHPLNF.

The V call is TRBV12-3 or TRBV12-4, the J call TRBJ1-1, with D uncertain. This CDR3 contains 14 residues. The V gene lost 7 bases and the J gene lost 1 base, with 13 bases spanning the gap. The CDR3: CASTDGRSNTEAFF. CDR3 DNA sequence: TGTGCCAGCACTGACGGACGATCGAACACTGAAGCTTTCTTT.

This chain links TRBV20-1 with TRBJ2-1; no reliable D call. Looked up from germline, CDR1 is DFQATT and CDR2 is SNEGSKA (reference sequence). V lost 4 bases, J lost 6 bases, and 13 bases lay in between. The CDR3 covers 13 residues. Written as DNA, the CDR3 is TGCAGTGCTACCCCCTCAGATACCAATGAGCAGTTCTTC. Its protein product is CSATPSDTNEQFF.

The genes are TRBV7-9 and TRBJ2-1; D is undetermined. CDR3 size: 12 residues. Per germline, CDR1 SEHNR and CDR2 FQNEAQ (reference sequence). The germline V and J ends were trimmed by 5 bases and 7 bases, with 9 bases remaining between them. The CDR3 loop is CASSLVENEQFF. The CDR3 bases are TGTGCCAGCAGCCTAGTAGAAAATGAGCAGTTCTTC.

The chain has TRBV10-3 and TRBJ2-3; 9 bases line up with TRBD2. With V trimmed by 2 bases and J by 0 bases, 9 bases remained unmatched. Germline loops: CDR1 ENHRY, CDR2 SYGVKD. CDR3 size: 18 residues. The CDR3 protein is CAISEGGSGGSSTDTQYF. The CDR3, as DNA: TGTGCCATCAGTGAGGGGGGTAGCGGGGGCTCTAGCACAGATACGCAGTATTTT.

J is TRBJ2-5 and V is TRBV6-1; 7 positions match TRBD2. Germline CDR1 reads MNHNS; CDR2 reads SASEGT. The CDR3 runs 15 residues. V was clipped by 6 bases and J by 4 bases; unmatched bases: 11. CDR3 sequence (DNA): TGTGCCAGCAGGAACATAGCGGGTATGGGAGAGACCCAGTACTTC. Translated, it gives CASRNIAGMGETQYF.

The J gene is TRBJ2-7, the V gene TRBV5-1, with D tentatively TRBD1 (6 bases). The CDR3 is 20 residues long. Trimming took 4 bases from V and 4 from J, leaving 33 bases between them. CDR1 is SGHRS, CDR2 YFSETQ, per germline. This CDR3 reads CASSDRMYGTRVGDRYEQYF. The CDR3 nucleotides read TGCGCCAGCAGCGACCGAATGTACGGGACACGGGTTGGGGATCGGTACGAGCAGTACTTC.

The chain uses TRBV7-9 and TRBJ2-5; D is undetermined. This CDR3 has 12 residues. With 5 bases removed from V and 5 bases from J, the gap between germline ends came to 9 bases. The germline V gene has CDR1 SEHNR and CDR2 FQNEAQ (reference sequence). The CDR3: CASSRRSETQYF. The CDR3 DNA is TGTGCCAGCAGCCGGCGATCCGAGACCCAGTACTTC.

This sequence joins TRBV12-3 or TRBV12-4 and TRBJ2-3; no definite D call. CDR3 length: 14 amino acids. Trimming took 4 bases from V and 4 from J, leaving 12 bases between them. In nucleotides, the CDR3 is TGTGCCAGCAGTTCCCTCAGTGGGGCAGATACGCAGTATTTT. It codes for CASSSLSGADTQYF.

The chain recombines TRBV7-9 with TRBJ1-1; 7 bases agree with TRBD1. Germline CDR1 reads SEHNR; CDR2 reads FQNEAQ (reference sequence). With V trimmed by 5 bases and J by 2 bases, 8 bases remained unmatched. CDR3 length equals 15 residues. For the CDR3, the DNA is TGTGCCAGCAGCGGGCGGGACAGCCTAAACACTGAAGCTTTCTTT. Translating it yields CASSGRDSLNTEAFF.

This clonotype was detected only a few times. The chain couples TRBV28 to TRBJ1-5, with 12 bases identical to TRBD1. The CDR3 covers 16 residues. V dropped 2 bases and J dropped 6; count of bases not matched to a gene: 5. Germline V gene sequence: CDR1 MDHEN, CDR2 SYDVKM. The CDR3 region is CASSLTGTGGRQPQHF. The DNA of the CDR3 is TGTGCCAGCAGTTTAACCGGGACAGGGGGCCGTCAGCCCCAGCATTTT.

This chain connects TRBV7-9 to TRBJ2-5; TRBD2 is a possible D gene (7 bases). Germline V gene sequence: CDR1 SEHNR, CDR2 FQNEAQ (reference sequence). The CDR3 loop spans 16 amino acids. Between the trimmed V and J ends, which lost 5 bases and 2 bases, there was a span of 18 bases. CDR3 in DNA: TGTGCCAGCAGCACCCTTGGCGGGGGCTCACAAGAGACCCAGTACTTC. This codes for CASSTLGGGSQETQYF.

The V gene is TRBV9, the J gene TRBJ2-5; D remains unclear. CDR1 and CDR2 from the germline V gene are SGDLS and YYNGEE. Trimming left V 0 bases short and J 0 bases short, with 6 bases between. The CDR3 totals 14 residues. The CDR3, as DNA: TGTGCCAGCAGCGTAGGGGCGTACCAAGAGACCCAGTACTTC. It translates to CASSVGAYQETQYF.

V and J are TRBV5-1 and TRBJ2-1; TRBD2 matches 9 bases. The CDR3 is made up of 14 amino acids. V lost 7 bases to trimming and J lost 6 bases; unmatched junction nucleotides: 8. Germline CDR1 and CDR2: SGHRS and YFSETQ. CDR3 in amino acids: CASHAGGPSNEQFF. The CDR3 region has the DNA TGCGCCAGCCATGCGGGGGGGCCGAGCAATGAGCAGTTCTTC.

The CDR3 region is CSAMTGVGSYEQYF. CDR3 coding DNA: TGCAGTGCAATGACAGGGGTAGGCTCCTACGAGCAGTACTTC. This chain links TRBV20-1 with TRBJ2-7, with TRBD1 matching over 8 bases. After removal of 6 bases from V and 0 bases from J, the junction contained 7 bases not matched to a gene. This CDR3 region has 14 residues. In germline, CDR1 is DFQATT, CDR2 SNEGSKA (reference sequence).

This chain uses TRBV12-3 or TRBV12-4 with TRBJ2-3; D not certain. The CDR3 runs to 14 residues. Trimming shortened V by 5 bases and J by 0 bases, and 9 bases separated the two germline ends. CDR3: CASSLLISTDTQYF. As DNA, the CDR3 is TGTGCCAGCAGTCTACTAATAAGCACAGATACGCAGTATTTT.